This T cell receptor (beta chain) is from a study of T-cell reconstitution after alpha-beta-depleted transplantation in children. A library of TCRbeta sequences, prepared with unique molecular identifiers, was generated. TCRdb called the PCR reads again in MiXCR, with one record for every CDR3 protein. The table has about 91,000 distinct CDR3 sequences, 7% to 9% seen once. Per the germline V gene, CDR1 is DFQATT and CDR2 is SNEGSKA (reference sequence). This CDR3 is built from 17 residues. This clonotype was seen more than once but under ten times. A read error may explain this, as a much larger clone is one base away.

The sample consisted of PBMCs from the stem cell graft donor, taken from the stem cell graft. The source of this sequence is a human donor who donated a stem cell graft to a child with congenital amegakaryocytic thrombocytopenia. The chain uses TRBV20-1 and TRBJ2-5; TRBD2 matches at 10 bases. Here the CDR3 DNA reads TGCTGTGCCCCCTCTGTGCCCGGGGCTAGCGGGAGTGAGACCCAGTACTTC. Its protein product is CCAPSVPGASGSETQYF.